This passage covers 3 T cell receptor beta chains from one sample sequenced in a study of blood T cell repertoires in COVID-19. Here immunoSEQ multiplex PCR was the method, and the copy in TCRdb shows in-frame clones only, minus some. The repertoire consists of 75,000 or so clones, with more than 75% occurring once and the leading ten covering roughly a tenth. Sequencing was performed on peripheral blood. These receptor sequences come from a man in his fifties or sixties with acute or convalescent COVID-19.

V is TRBV28 and J is TRBJ2-7; D ambiguous. CDR3 length: 11 amino acids. Trimming left V 3 bases short and J 3 bases short, with 3 bases between. The germline V gene has CDR1 MDHEN and CDR2 SYDVKM. CDR3 nucleotides: TGTGCCAGCAGTTTCCTCTACGAGCAGTACTTC. This encodes CASSFLYEQYF.

V and J are TRBV28 and TRBJ1-4; 9 bases agree with TRBD1. The ends lost 8 bases at V and 8 bases at J; junction bases unmatched: 3. This CDR3 has 12 amino acids. Germline V gives CDR1 MDHEN, CDR2 SYDVKM. The CDR3 region is CASGQGREKLFF. DNA of the CDR3: TGTGCCAGCGGACAGGGGAGGGAAAAACTGTTTTTT.

This chain uses TRBV19 with TRBJ2-1; 11 positions match TRBD2. With V trimmed by 7 bases and J by 1 base, 6 bases remained unmatched. Germline values: CDR1 LNHDA, CDR2 SQIVND (reference sequence). The CDR3 length is 16 residues. The CDR3: CASTKTSGVSYNEQFF. DNA for the CDR3: TGTGCCAGTACCAAGACTAGCGGGGTTTCCTACAATGAGCAGTTCTTC.